This TCR delta chain derives from a study of DNA immune sequencing with unique molecular identifiers (TCRdb year 2020). A note on the overall study: Immunomagnetic cell separation was used to enrich gammadelta T cells from buffy coats, and the genomic DNA of the enriched gammadelta T cells was then sequenced. Fluorescence-activated cell sorting was used to enrich gammadelta T cells from the PBMC of nine to ten healthy individuals. To compare enriched with non-enriched material, roughly 100 ng of enriched gammadelta T-cell DNA and approximately 1 ug of non-enriched PBMC DNA were sequenced. The study developed and validated an ultrasensitive DNA-based TRD repertoire sequencing method using PCR-introduced unique molecular identifiers. The method was validated on synthetic reference molecules and on blood samples from healthy individuals. All donors were healthy people, and 9 to 11 of the donors were profiled using sorted gammadelta T cells from peripheral blood. Study-wide conclusions, independent of this receptor: TRDV2 paired with TRDJ1 was the most common TRD rearrangement among clonotypes in healthy donors. Novel TRD sequences not targeted by the primers cannot be detected with the primer-based approach. Variation in TRD repertoire diversity was observed between healthy donors, with several donors found to be highly oligoclonal, in that the top 5 clonotypes exceeded half of productive molecules.

The V end gives up 0 bases and the J end 4 bases, leaving 9 bases in the junction not matched to a gene. CDR1 GEAIGNYY and CDR2 EKD were looked up in the germline V gene. The CDR3 contains 16 residues, cysteine and phenylalanine counted. Of all the DNA, just the CDR3 is kept, 48 bases in frame from base 1. This clone is characterized as medium-sized (0.01 to 0.1%). What this receptor recognizes is not known. Per-nucleotide qualities are absent, and no much larger clonotype sits a single base away. Distinct nucleotide sequences in the sample also encode this CDR3. Library creation used multiplex PCR. A 32-plex assay with primers for all 8 TRDV and 4 TRDJ genes covering the CDR3 was used to amplify genomic DNA. During two to four cycles of barcoding PCR, a 12-nucleotide UMI was attached, and a second PCR using Illumina adapter primers followed. AMPure XP beads were used to purify the libraries, whose quality was checked on a Fragment Analyzer using the HS NGS Fragment kit. The sequencing was run with an Illumina MiniSeq mid-output kit, including about 20% PhiX, and 150 cycles of paired-end reads. Per the original workflow: MIGEC version 1.2.9 was used to process the reads, grouping the reads by UMI and building error-corrected consensus sequences. For post-processing, modified scripts from VDJtools version 1.2.1 were used together with the tcR R package. After TCRdb called clones again from the public reads with CATT, rows with identical DNA were merged. TCRdb, not the original authors, processed these V and J calls. The sample has 2,000 to 2,500 delta-chain clones on record, 14% of them singletons. Of the sample, about half is held by the ten largest clones.

The rearrangement combines TRDV2 with TRDJ1, with 8 bases matching TRDD3. The sequenced sample consisted of gamma-delta T cells enriched from blood buffy coat, or unenriched PBMCs (not recorded which). This TCR was recovered from a human donor in good health. CDR3 protein: CACDTIGGSFNDKLIF. The DNA sequence is TGTGCCTGTGACACCATTGGGGGATCGTTCAACGATAAACTCATCTTT.